This entry lists 5 T cell receptor beta chains sequenced from one sample in a study of blood T cell repertoires in COVID-19. Sequenced by immunoSEQ multiplex PCR; TCRdb stores in-frame clones only, minus some. The data show about 140,000 clones, with about 81% seen just once and less than 4.5% held by the top ten. The sequenced material came from peripheral blood. The receptors come from a woman of 80 years or more with acute or convalescent COVID-19.

The chain couples TRBV28 to TRBJ2-2; 12 nucleotides line up with TRBD2. The CDR3 is made up of 17 amino acids. Per germline, CDR1 MDHEN and CDR2 SYDVKM. V shed 4 bases, J shed 4 bases, and the junction held 7 bases outside the gene matches. CDR3 loop: CASSSLAGGPATGELFF. CDR3 nucleotides: TGTGCCAGCAGTTCCCTAGCGGGAGGGCCGGCCACCGGGGAGCTGTTTTTT.

The chain recombines TRBV18 with TRBJ1-2, with 9 bases identical to TRBD1. CDR1 and CDR2 (germline): KGHSH, LQKENI. V shed 2 bases, J shed 7 bases, and the junction held 8 bases outside the gene matches. CDR3 length: 15 amino acids. CDR3 protein: CASSPTGQGTGGYTF. CDR3 DNA: TGTGCCAGCTCACCAACGGGACAGGGTACAGGTGGCTACACCTTC.

The rearrangement uses TRBV20-1 and TRBJ1-4; 7 bases match TRBD1. The V gene's germline CDR1 is DFQATT and CDR2 SNEGSKA (reference sequence). There are 10 residues in the CDR3. V shed 2 bases and J 17 bases; nucleotides not matched to a gene: 5. The DNA of the CDR3 is TGCAGTGCTAGACACGGGACAGACTTTTTT. Amino acid sequence: CSARHGTDFF.

V gene TRBV13 combines with J gene TRBJ2-1; 7 bases fit TRBD1. The trim removed 5 bases at V and 4 bases at J, leaving 20 bases unmatched. Germline lookup yields CDR1 PRHDT and CDR2 FYEKMQ (reference sequence). CDR3 length equals 19 residues. The CDR3 here is CASSLTWDRQIVRYNEQFF. CDR3 sequence (DNA): TGTGCCAGCAGCCTCACTTGGGACAGACAAATCGTTAGGTACAATGAGCAGTTCTTC.

This clone was seen just once. This sequence joins TRBV5-1 and TRBJ2-3, with 7 bases lining up with TRBD2. CDR3 length: 14 amino acids. The V gene's germline CDR1 is SGHRS and CDR2 YFSETQ. The junction had 10 bases not matched to a gene; V was cut back by 9 bases and J by 3 bases. CDR3 residues: CATNRTSVTDTQYF. DNA for the CDR3: TGCGCCACCAACCGGACTAGTGTAACAGATACGCAGTATTTT.